These 4 T cell receptor beta chains were sequenced from one sample in a study of cytomegalovirus exposure and HLA in healthy donors. Primers included in the PCR were 60 Vbeta and 13 Jbeta primers. The assay was immunoSEQ multiplex PCR, and TCRdb's table has in-frame clones only and misses some. The sample carries 65,000 to 100,000 clones, over 60% recorded once. Sequenced input: PBMCs. The receptors originated from a middle-aged man in good health and CMV-seronegative.

The chain employs TRBV27 and TRBJ1-5; 8 bases fit TRBD1. This CDR3 region has 15 residues. Germline V gene data show CDR1 as MNHEY and CDR2 as SMNVEV (reference sequence). Trimming cost V 6 bases and J 3 bases; bases outside gene matches: 7. CDR3 region: CASRFGQGNNQPQHF. The CDR3 DNA follows: TGTGCCAGCAGGTTCGGACAGGGAAACAATCAGCCCCAGCATTTT.

Here the CDR3 DNA reads TGTGCCAGCAGCCCGGTGGGGACAGGCCAGCCCCAGCATTTT. Amino acids: CASSPVGTGQPQHF. The chain joins TRBV7-9 to TRBJ1-5, with 8 bases lining up with TRBD1. This CDR3 comprises 14 residues. With V trimmed by 5 bases and J by 7 bases, 7 bases remained unmatched. The germline gives CDR1 SEHNR, CDR2 FQNEAQ (reference sequence). Combining the CDR3 with reference TRBV7-9 and TRBJ1-5 gives the whole variable domain DTGVSQNPRHKITKRGQNVTFRCDPISEHNRLYWYRQTLGQGPEFLTYFQNEAQLEKSRLLSDRFSAERPKGSFSTLEIQRTEQGDSAMYLCASSPVGTGQPQHFGDGTRLSIL.

The chain carries TRBV7-9 and TRBJ1-1; 9 bases line up with TRBD1. This CDR3 region has 18 residues. J was trimmed by 9 bases and V by 5 bases; bases with no gene match: 22. Germline loops: CDR1 SEHNR, CDR2 FQNEAQ (reference sequence). CDR3 nucleotides: TGTGCCAGCAGCCTCCCTTCCCGGGACAGGGTTACTGGAACTAAAGCTTTCTTT. This codes for CASSLPSRDRVTGTKAFF. Full variable domain (rest looked up from reference TRBV7-9 and TRBJ1-1): DTGVSQNPRHKITKRGQNVTFRCDPISEHNRLYWYRQTLGQGPEFLTYFQNEAQLEKSRLLSDRFSAERPKGSFSTLEIQRTEQGDSAMYLCASSLPSRDRVTGTKAFFGQGTRLTVV.

J is TRBJ1-4 and V is TRBV28, with D tentatively TRBD1 (5 bases). Germline lookup yields CDR1 MDHEN and CDR2 SYDVKM. This CDR3 spans 15 amino acids. The V gene lost 6 bases and the J gene lost 7 bases, with 18 bases spanning the gap. The CDR3 is CASSWSSSGFEKLFF. CDR3 coding DNA: TGTGCCAGCAGCTGGTCCAGTTCAGGGTTTGAAAAACTGTTTTTT.